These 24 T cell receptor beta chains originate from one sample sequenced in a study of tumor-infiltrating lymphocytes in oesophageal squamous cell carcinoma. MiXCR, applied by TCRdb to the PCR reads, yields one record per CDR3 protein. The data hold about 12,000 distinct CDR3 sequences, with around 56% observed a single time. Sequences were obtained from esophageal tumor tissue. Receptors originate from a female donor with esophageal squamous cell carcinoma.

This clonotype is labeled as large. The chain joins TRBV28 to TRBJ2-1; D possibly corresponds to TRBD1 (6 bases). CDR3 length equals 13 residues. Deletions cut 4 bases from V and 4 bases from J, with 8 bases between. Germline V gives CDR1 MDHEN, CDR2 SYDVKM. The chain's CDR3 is CASSSQGYNEQFF. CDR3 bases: TGTGCCAGCAGTTCACAGGGTTACAATGAGCAGTTCTTC.

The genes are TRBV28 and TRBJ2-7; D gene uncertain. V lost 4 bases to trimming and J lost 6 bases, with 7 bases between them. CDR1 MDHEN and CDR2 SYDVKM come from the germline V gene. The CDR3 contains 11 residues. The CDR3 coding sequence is TGTGCCAGCAGTTCCCTGCGCGAGCAGTACTTC. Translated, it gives CASSSLREQYF.

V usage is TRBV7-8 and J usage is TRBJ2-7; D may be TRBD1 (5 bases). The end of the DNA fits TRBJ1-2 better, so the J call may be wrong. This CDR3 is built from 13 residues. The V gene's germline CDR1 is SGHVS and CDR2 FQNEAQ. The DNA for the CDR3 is TGTGCCAGCAGCACCCAGGGAAACTATGGCTACACCTTC. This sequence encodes CASSTQGNYGYTF.

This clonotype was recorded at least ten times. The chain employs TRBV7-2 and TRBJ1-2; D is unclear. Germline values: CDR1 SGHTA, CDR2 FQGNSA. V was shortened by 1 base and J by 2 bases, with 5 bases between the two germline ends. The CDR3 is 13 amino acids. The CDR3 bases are TGTGCCAGCAGCTTAGGCGGAAACTATGGCTACACCTTC. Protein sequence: CASSLGGNYGYTF.

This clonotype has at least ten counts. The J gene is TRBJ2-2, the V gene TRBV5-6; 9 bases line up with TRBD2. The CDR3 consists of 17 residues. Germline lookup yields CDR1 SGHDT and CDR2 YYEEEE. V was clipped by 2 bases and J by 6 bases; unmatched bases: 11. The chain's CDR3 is CASSFGFSGSSAGELFF. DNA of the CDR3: TGTGCCAGCAGCTTTGGGTTTAGCGGGAGTTCGGCCGGGGAGCTGTTTTTT.

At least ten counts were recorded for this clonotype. The CDR3 region has the DNA TGTGCCACCAGTGCACTAGCGGGGAGGGGAGAGACCCAGTACTTC. As protein: CATSALAGRGETQYF. The chain has TRBV24-1 and TRBJ2-5; 10 bases fit TRBD2. The CDR3 sequence is 15 residues long. V trimming: 5 bases; J trimming: 4 bases; junction bases outside the gene matches: 6. Germline lookup yields CDR1 KGHDR and CDR2 SFDVKD.

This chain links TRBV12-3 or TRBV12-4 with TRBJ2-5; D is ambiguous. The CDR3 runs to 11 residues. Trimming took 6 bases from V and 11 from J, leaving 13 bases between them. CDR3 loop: CASSLHNEQYF. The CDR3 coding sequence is TGTGCCAGCAGCCTACACAATGAGCAGTACTTC.

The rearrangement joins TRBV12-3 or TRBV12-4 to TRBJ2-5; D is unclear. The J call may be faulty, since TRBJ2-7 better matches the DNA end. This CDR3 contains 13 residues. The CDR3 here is CASSLDQFYEQYF. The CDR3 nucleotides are TGTGCCAGCAGTTTAGACCAGTTCTACGAGCAGTACTTC.

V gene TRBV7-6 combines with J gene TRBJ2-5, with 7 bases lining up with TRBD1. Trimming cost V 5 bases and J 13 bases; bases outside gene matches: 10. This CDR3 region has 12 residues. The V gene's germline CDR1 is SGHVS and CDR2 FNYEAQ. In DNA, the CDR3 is TGTGCCAGCAGCACGGAGCCGACAGGGCCGTACTTC. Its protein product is CASSTEPTGPYF.

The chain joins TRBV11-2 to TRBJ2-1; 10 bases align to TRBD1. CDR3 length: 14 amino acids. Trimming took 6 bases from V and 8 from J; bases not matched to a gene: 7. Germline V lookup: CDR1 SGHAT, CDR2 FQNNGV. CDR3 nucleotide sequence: TGTGCCAGCAGACCCGGGACAGGGGCCGATGAGCAGTTCTTC. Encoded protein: CASRPGTGADEQFF. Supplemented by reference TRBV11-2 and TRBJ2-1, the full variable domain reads EAGVAQSPRYKIIEKRQSVAFWCNPISGHATLYWYQQILGQGPKLLIQFQNNGVVDDSQLPKDRFSAERLKGVDSTLKIQPAKLEDSAVYLCASRPGTGADEQFFGPGTRLTVL.

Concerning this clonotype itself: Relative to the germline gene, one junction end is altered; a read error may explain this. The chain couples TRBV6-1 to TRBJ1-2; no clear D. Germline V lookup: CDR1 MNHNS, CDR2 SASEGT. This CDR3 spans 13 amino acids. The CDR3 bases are TGTGCCAGCAGCAACGGGATGCTCAATGGCTACAACTTC. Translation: CASSNGMLNGYNF.

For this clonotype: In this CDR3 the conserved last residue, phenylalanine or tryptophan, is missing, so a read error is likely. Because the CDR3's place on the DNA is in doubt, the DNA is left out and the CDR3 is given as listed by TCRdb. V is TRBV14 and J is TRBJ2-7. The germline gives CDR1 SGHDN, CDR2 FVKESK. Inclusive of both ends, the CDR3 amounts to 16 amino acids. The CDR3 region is CASSPLAHSYEQYFGS.

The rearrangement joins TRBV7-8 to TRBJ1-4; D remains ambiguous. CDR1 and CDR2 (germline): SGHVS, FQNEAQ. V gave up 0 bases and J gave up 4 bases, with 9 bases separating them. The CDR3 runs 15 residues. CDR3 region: CASSLAWTFNEKLFF. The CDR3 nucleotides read TGTGCCAGCAGCTTAGCTTGGACTTTTAATGAAAAACTGTTTTTT.

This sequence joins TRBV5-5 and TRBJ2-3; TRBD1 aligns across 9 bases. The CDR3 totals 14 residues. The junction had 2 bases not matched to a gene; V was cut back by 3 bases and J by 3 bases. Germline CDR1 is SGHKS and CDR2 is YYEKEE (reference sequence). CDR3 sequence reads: CASSSGTGTDTQYF. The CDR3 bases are TGTGCCAGCAGCTCCGGGACAGGGACAGATACGCAGTATTTT.

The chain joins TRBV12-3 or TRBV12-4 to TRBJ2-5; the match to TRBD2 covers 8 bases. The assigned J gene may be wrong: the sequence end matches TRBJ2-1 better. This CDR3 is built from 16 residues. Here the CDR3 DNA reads TGTGCCAGCAGTTTAGCTATAGCGGGGAGGTACAATGAGCAGTTCTTC. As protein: CASSLAIAGRYNEQFF.

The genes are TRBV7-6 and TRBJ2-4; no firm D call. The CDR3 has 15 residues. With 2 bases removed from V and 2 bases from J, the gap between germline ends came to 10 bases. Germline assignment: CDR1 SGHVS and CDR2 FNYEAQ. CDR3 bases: TGTGCCAGCAGCTTATGCCAGACCCCCAAAAACATTCAGTACTTC. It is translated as CASSLCQTPKNIQYF.

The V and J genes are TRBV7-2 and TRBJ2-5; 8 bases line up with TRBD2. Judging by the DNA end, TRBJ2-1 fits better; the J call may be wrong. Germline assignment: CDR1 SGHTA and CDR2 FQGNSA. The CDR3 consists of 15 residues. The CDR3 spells CASSHFSGTSYEQFF. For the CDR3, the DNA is TGTGCCAGCAGCCATTTTAGCGGGACCTCCTACGAGCAGTTCTTC.

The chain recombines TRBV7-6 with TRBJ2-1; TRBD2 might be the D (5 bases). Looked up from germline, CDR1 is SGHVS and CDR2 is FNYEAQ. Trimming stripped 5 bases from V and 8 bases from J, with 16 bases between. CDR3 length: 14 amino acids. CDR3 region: CASSAPRGGHEQFF. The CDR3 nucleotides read TGTGCCAGCAGCGCCCCTCGGGGTGGCCATGAGCAGTTCTTC.

The CDR3 reads CASSSPGQGYEQYF. DNA of the CDR3: TGTGCCAGCAGTTCCCCGGGACAGGGCTACGAGCAGTACTTC. The chain is built from TRBV28 and TRBJ2-1; 9 positions agree with TRBD1. The last part of the DNA fits TRBJ2-7 better; the J call may be wrong. CDR1 is MDHEN and CDR2 is SYDVKM in the germline V gene. The CDR3 length is 14 residues.

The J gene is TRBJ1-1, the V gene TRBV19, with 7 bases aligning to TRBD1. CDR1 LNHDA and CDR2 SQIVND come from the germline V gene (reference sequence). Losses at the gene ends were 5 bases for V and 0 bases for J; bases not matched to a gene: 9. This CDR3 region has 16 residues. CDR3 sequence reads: CASSPPTGTMNTEAFF. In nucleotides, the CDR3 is TGTGCCAGTAGTCCGCCGACAGGGACTATGAACACTGAAGCTTTCTTT.

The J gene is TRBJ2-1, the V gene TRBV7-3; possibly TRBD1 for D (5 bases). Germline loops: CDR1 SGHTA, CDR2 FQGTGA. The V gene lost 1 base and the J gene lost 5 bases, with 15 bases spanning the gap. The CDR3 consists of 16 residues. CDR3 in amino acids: CASSLKGYGWDNEQFF. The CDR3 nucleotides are TGTGCCAGCAGCTTAAAGGGGTACGGGTGGGACAATGAGCAGTTCTTC.

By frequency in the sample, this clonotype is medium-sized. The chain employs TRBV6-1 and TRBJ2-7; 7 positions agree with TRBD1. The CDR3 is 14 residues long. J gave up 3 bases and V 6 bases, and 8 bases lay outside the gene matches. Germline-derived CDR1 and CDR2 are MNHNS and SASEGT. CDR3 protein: CASSDTGVSYEQYF. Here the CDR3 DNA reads TGTGCCAGCAGCGATACAGGGGTTAGCTACGAGCAGTACTTC.

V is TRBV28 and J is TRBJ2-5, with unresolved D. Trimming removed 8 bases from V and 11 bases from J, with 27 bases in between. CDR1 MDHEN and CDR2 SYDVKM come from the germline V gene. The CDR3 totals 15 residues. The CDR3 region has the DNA TGTGCCAGCGTTGGTAAAGGGCACACCTACAATGAGCAGTACTTC. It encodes CASVGKGHTYNEQYF.

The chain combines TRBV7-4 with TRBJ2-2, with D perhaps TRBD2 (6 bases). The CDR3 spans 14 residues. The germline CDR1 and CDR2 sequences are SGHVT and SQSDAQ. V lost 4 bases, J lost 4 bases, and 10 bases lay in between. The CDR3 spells CASSSGDFTGELFF. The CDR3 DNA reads TGTGCCAGCAGCTCCGGGGACTTCACCGGGGAGCTGTTTTTT.